The next 10 T cell receptor beta chains were all read from a single sample in a study of control samples from healthy donors and cancer patients. Only in-frame clones appear in the TCRdb table, and some are missing; sequencing was by immunoSEQ multiplex PCR. The sample holds roughly 180,000 clones, around 94% seen once. The sample was blood. These receptor sequences come from a woman between 18 and 30 years old in good health.

J is TRBJ1-4 and V is TRBV24-1, with D unresolved. Germline V gene sequence: CDR1 KGHDR, CDR2 SFDVKD. V lost 3 bases, J lost 5 bases, and 15 bases lay in between. This CDR3 spans 16 amino acids. CDR3: CATSDPSEGRNEKLFF. In DNA, the CDR3 is TGTGCCACCAGTGATCCATCAGAGGGTCGGAATGAAAAACTGTTTTTT.

This rearrangement joins TRBV21-1 to TRBJ1-3; the table's D call of TRBD1 was not tested on the DNA. TRBV21-1 is classified as a pseudogene. The CDR3 runs to 15 residues. The CDR3 DNA reads TGTGCCAGCAGCATCGGACAGAGCTCTGGAAACACCATATATTTT. The encoded protein is CASSIGQSSGNTIYF.

This rearrangement joins TRBV5-4 to TRBJ2-7; D possibly matches TRBD1 or TRBD2 (5 bases each). V was pared by 3 bases and J by 6 bases, with 16 bases between. The germline V gene encodes CDR1 SGHNT and CDR2 YYREEE (reference sequence). This CDR3 contains 14 residues. The CDR3 spells CASSWDPVRGEQYF. CDR3 bases: TGTGCCAGCAGCTGGGACCCGGTACGGGGCGAGCAGTACTTC.

The chain couples TRBV6-2 or TRBV6-3 to TRBJ2-5; unclear D gene. V was trimmed by 0 bases and J by 4 bases, leaving 18 bases between them. The CDR3 runs 17 residues. Germline V gene lookup returns CDR1 MNHEY and CDR2 SVGEGT. In DNA form, the CDR3 reads TGTGCCAGCAGTTACTCTTTAAACATTCTCCTAGGAGAGACCCAGTACTTC. Its protein product is CASSYSLNILLGETQYF.

This chain joins TRBV5-4 and TRBJ2-7; 7 bases are a match to TRBD2. From germline, CDR1 is SGHNT and CDR2 YYREEE (reference sequence). Unmatched junction bases numbered 6, after V lost 0 bases and J lost 3 bases. The CDR3 contains 15 residues. The CDR3 region has the DNA TGTGCCAGCAGCTTGGTCGTTGGCGGGAGCTACGAGCAGTACTTC. This gives the protein CASSLVVGGSYEQYF.

This chain connects TRBV12-5 to TRBJ1-1; D unresolved. Trimming stripped 1 base from V and 8 bases from J, with 11 bases between. Germline values: CDR1 LGHNT, CDR2 FRNRAP. The CDR3 is 13 residues long. The CDR3 sequence: CASGLGYEGEAFF. CDR3 DNA: TGTGCTAGTGGTTTGGGGTATGAAGGGGAAGCTTTCTTT.

The V call is TRBV6-2 or TRBV6-3, the J call TRBJ2-2; D gene unclear. This CDR3 has 16 residues. V was pared by 4 bases and J by 0 bases, with 12 bases between. Germline-derived CDR1 and CDR2 are MNHEY and SVGEGT. In DNA, the CDR3 is TGTGCCAGCAGTTCCCCTGGTACAACGAACACCGGGGAGCTGTTTTTT. Protein sequence: CASSSPGTTNTGELFF.

V and J are TRBV14 and TRBJ2-7, with 10 positions matching TRBD2. The CDR3 loop spans 18 amino acids. CDR1 and CDR2 (germline): SGHDN, FVKESK. V lost 4 bases to trimming and J lost 0 bases; unmatched junction nucleotides: 12. This CDR3 is CASSRGGLARFSSYEQYF. The DNA of the CDR3 is TGTGCCAGCAGCCGAGGGGGACTAGCGAGGTTTAGCTCCTACGAGCAGTACTTC.

The chain is built from TRBV3-1 (or the pseudogene TRBV3-2) and TRBJ1-2; D perhaps matches TRBD1 (5 bases). Trimming took 0 bases from V and 7 from J, leaving 12 bases between them. Germline V gene sequence: CDR1 LGHDT, CDR2 YNNKEL (reference sequence). This CDR3 has 14 amino acids. Written as DNA, the CDR3 is TGTGCCAGCAGCCAAGAGGGGGTAGTAGGTGGCTACACCTTC. Translation gives CASSQEGVVGGYTF.

The chain is built from TRBV6-2 or TRBV6-3 and TRBJ1-2; tentative D call: TRBD1 (6 bases). With 6 bases removed from V and 5 bases from J, the gap between germline ends came to 13 bases. The CDR3 contains 13 residues. From germline, CDR1 is MNHEY and CDR2 SVGEGT. The CDR3 reads CASSRDRFYGYTF. The CDR3 bases are TGTGCCAGCAGCCGTGACAGGTTTTATGGCTACACCTTC.